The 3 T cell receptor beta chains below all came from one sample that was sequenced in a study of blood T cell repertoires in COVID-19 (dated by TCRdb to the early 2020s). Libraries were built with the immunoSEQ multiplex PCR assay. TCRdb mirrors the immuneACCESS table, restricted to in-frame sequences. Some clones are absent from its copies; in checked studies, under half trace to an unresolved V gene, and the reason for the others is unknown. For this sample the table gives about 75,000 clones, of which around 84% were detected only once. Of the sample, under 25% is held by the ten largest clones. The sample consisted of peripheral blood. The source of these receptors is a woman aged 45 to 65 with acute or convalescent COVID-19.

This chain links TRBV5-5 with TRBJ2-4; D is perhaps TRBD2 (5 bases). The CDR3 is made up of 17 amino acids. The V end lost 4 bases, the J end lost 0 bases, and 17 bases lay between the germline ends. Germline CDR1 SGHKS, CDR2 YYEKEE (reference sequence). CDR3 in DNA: TGTGCCAGCAGCCTGGACTCCTTTATCTTAGCCAAAAACATTCAGTACTTC. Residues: CASSLDSFILAKNIQYF.

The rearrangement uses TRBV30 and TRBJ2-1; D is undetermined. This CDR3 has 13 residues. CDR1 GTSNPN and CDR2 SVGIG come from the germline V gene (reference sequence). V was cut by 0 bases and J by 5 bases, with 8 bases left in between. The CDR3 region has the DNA TGTGCCTGGAGTGTATCCAGGAACAATGAGCAGTTCTTC. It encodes CAWSVSRNNEQFF.

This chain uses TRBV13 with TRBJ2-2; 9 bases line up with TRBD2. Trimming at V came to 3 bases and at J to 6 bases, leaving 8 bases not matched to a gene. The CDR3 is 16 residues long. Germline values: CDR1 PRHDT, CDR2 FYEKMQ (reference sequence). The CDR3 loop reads CASSFGTSRGAGELFF. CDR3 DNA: TGTGCCAGCAGCTTTGGGACTAGCAGAGGGGCCGGGGAGCTGTTTTTT.